This passage covers 27 T cell receptor beta chains from one sample sequenced in a study of T-cell memory formation after mild COVID-19. TCRdb ran MiXCR on the 5' RACE reads and lists one entry per CDR3 protein. This sample has 300,000 to 350,000 distinct CDR3 sequences, with roughly a fifth found just once. The sample comprised PBMCs or a T cell subset sorted from them (not recorded which). Source of these receptors: a man between 18 and 29 years old who had mild COVID-19 (a few samples of this study predate the infection). Cell type and time point are not known.

This clonotype appeared a few times. The chain uses TRBV28 and TRBJ2-5, with D perhaps TRBD1 (5 bases). V gave up 5 bases and J gave up 5 bases, with 15 bases separating them. Germline CDR1 reads MDHEN; CDR2 reads SYDVKM. There are 14 residues in the CDR3. CDR3 region: CASSNDQGAETQYF. DNA of the CDR3: TGTGCCAGCAGTAACGACCAGGGTGCGGAGACCCAGTACTTC.

This clonotype was seen only a few times. This chain joins TRBV29-1 and TRBJ2-2, with 11 bases lining up with TRBD1. CDR1 is SQVTM, CDR2 ANQGSEA, per germline. Trimming removed 4 bases from V and 7 bases from J; junction bases left unmatched: 8. This CDR3 comprises 15 residues. The CDR3 DNA reads as TGCAGCGTTGTTGGGGACAGGGGGTTCAGCGGGGAGCTGTTTTTT. This encodes CSVVGDRGFSGELFF.

The rearrangement links TRBV7-9 to TRBJ1-1; weak D call: TRBD1 (5 bases). Trimming shortened V by 6 bases and J by 3 bases, and 14 bases separated the two germline ends. The CDR3 is 14 residues long. Germline CDR1 reads SEHNR; CDR2 reads FQNEAQ (reference sequence). The CDR3 loop is CASSYEGTHTEAFF. As DNA, the CDR3 is TGTGCCAGCAGTTACGAGGGGACCCACACTGAAGCTTTCTTT.

This clonotype came up a few times. The chain recombines TRBV6-1 with TRBJ1-5, with D uncertain. V shed 5 bases and J shed 7 bases, with 21 bases lying between them. Germline values: CDR1 MNHNS, CDR2 SASEGT. This CDR3 has 16 amino acids. The CDR3 spells CASSPPGMGFRQPQHF. CDR3 sequence (DNA): TGTGCCAGCAGTCCCCCGGGGATGGGGTTCCGGCAGCCCCAGCATTTT.

The V call is TRBV20-1, the J call TRBJ1-2; D possibly corresponds to TRBD1 (6 bases). With 6 bases removed from V and 8 bases from J, the gap between germline ends came to 16 bases. The CDR3 has 12 amino acids. CDR1 is DFQATT, CDR2 SNEGSKA, per germline (reference sequence). The CDR3 coding sequence is TGCAGTGCCAAGACAGGAGGTGGCGGCTACACCTTC. Its translation is CSAKTGGGGYTF.

The DNA of the CDR3 is TGTGCCTGGAGTATGGGTGGGGGCCCAAGGGAGTACTTC. It translates to CAWSMGGGPREYF. V usage is TRBV30 and J usage is TRBJ2-7, with D possibly being TRBD1 (6 bases). The CDR3 runs 13 residues. Germline CDR1 reads GTSNPN; CDR2 reads SVGIG (reference sequence). The ends were cut back, 2 bases at V and 11 bases at J, with 19 bases in the middle. Looking up the rest from reference TRBV30 and TRBJ2-7 gives the full variable domain: SQTIHQWPATLVQPVGSPLSLECTVEGTSNPNLYWYRQAAGRGLQLLFYSVGIGQISSEVPQNLSASRPQDRQFILSSKKLLLSDSGFYLCAWSMGGGPREYFGPGTRLTVT.

The genes are TRBV5-1 and TRBJ2-5; perhaps TRBD2 as D (6 bases). The CDR3 is made up of 14 amino acids. In germline, CDR1 is SGHRS, CDR2 YFSETQ. Trimming cost V 0 bases and J 4 bases, with 10 bases left between them. The CDR3 here is CASSLVQGGETQYF. As DNA, the CDR3 is TGCGCCAGCAGCTTGGTCCAGGGAGGAGAGACCCAGTACTTC.

This clonotype was counted only a few times. The chain carries TRBV20-1 and TRBJ2-4, with TRBD1 matching over 9 bases. This CDR3 has 13 residues. CDR1 DFQATT and CDR2 SNEGSKA come from the germline V gene (reference sequence). The ends lost 3 bases at V and 8 bases at J; junction bases unmatched: 5. CDR3 sequence: CSARRGQGDIQYF. The CDR3 DNA follows: TGCAGTGCTAGGAGGGGACAGGGAGACATTCAGTACTTC.

The table lists this clonotype with a few counts. This chain connects TRBV6-2 or TRBV6-3 to TRBJ2-7, with D perhaps matching TRBD2 (6 bases). Trimming pared 4 bases from V and 1 base from J, leaving 20 bases between. CDR3 length: 17 residues. Germline CDR1 is MNHEY and CDR2 is SVGEGT. CDR3 sequence (DNA): TGTGCCAGCAGTTTTGGAACCCAGGGACTCAAGTCCTACGAGCAGTACGTC. Translated: CASSFGTQGLKSYEQYV.

This clonotype was observed a few times. One end of the junction does not line up with germline, which may come from a read error. This chain links TRBV7-2 with TRBJ2-2; 9 bases match TRBD2. The CDR3 length is 15 residues. Germline CDR1 reads SGHTA; CDR2 reads FQGNSA. In DNA form, the CDR3 reads TGTGCCAGCAGCTTAAATAGCGGGGGAGCCGGTGAGCTGTTTTTT. It codes for CASSLNSGGAGELFF.

This chain connects TRBV25-1 to TRBJ1-1, with D uncertain. The CDR3 loop spans 8 amino acids. Trimming cost V 10 bases and J 7 bases, with 4 bases left between them. Germline V lookup: CDR1 MGHDK, CDR2 SYGVNS. DNA of the CDR3: TGTGCCACCTATGAAGCTTTCTTT. This gives the protein CATYEAFF.

This clonotype was observed a few times. This chain links TRBV7-8 with TRBJ2-5; D is uncertain. The germline CDR1 and CDR2 sequences are SGHVS and FQNEAQ. There are 13 residues in the CDR3. V lost 1 base and J 2 bases, leaving 5 bases between the germline ends. CDR3 DNA: TGTGCCAGCAGCTTAGACGGACAAGAGACCCAGTACTTC. The encoded protein is CASSLDGQETQYF.

J is TRBJ2-1 and V is TRBV11-2; D remains unclear. Trimming removed 0 bases from V and 5 bases from J, with 11 bases in between. The CDR3 spans 15 residues. Per the germline V gene, CDR1 is SGHAT and CDR2 is FQNNGV. CDR3 amino acids: CASSLEIGSNNEQFF. The DNA for the CDR3 is TGTGCCAGCAGCTTAGAGATAGGGTCTAACAATGAGCAGTTCTTC.

Only a few counts were recorded for this clonotype. The J gene is TRBJ1-1, the V gene TRBV27, with unresolved D. This CDR3 is 15 amino acids long. V was cut by 2 bases and J by 0 bases, with 10 bases left in between. The germline V gene encodes CDR1 MNHEY and CDR2 SMNVEV (reference sequence). CDR3 bases: TGTGCCAGCAGTTTAACAGTGAACCTGAACACTGAAGCTTTCTTT. It yields the protein CASSLTVNLNTEAFF.

The V and J genes are TRBV6-1 and TRBJ2-7; 7 positions match TRBD1. Looked up from germline, CDR1 is MNHNS and CDR2 is SASEGT. Trimming removed 7 bases from V and 3 bases from J; junction bases left unmatched: 0. The CDR3 loop spans 11 amino acids. This CDR3 reads CASTGGYEQYF. CDR3 bases: TGTGCCAGCACAGGGGGCTACGAGCAGTACTTC.

This clonotype was found a few times. This CDR3 reads CAGSTGLALDTQYF. For the CDR3, the DNA is TGTGCCGGATCTACGGGACTAGCTCTGGATACGCAGTATTTT. The chain couples TRBV6-2 or TRBV6-3 to TRBJ2-3, with 9 positions matching TRBD2. The J segment lost 6 bases and the V segment lost 11 bases, leaving 12 bases of the junction unmatched. CDR1 is MNHEY, CDR2 SVGEGT, per germline. This CDR3 spans 14 amino acids.

This chain connects TRBV9 to TRBJ2-7; D might be TRBD1 (5 bases). Germline V gene lookup returns CDR1 SGDLS and CDR2 YYNGEE. Deletions cut 2 bases from V and 2 bases from J, with 11 bases between. The CDR3 is 14 residues long. In nucleotides, the CDR3 is TGTGCCAGCAGCGTTGGGTGGGGCCCCTACGAGCAGTACTTC. Translated, it gives CASSVGWGPYEQYF.

The V and J genes are TRBV20-1 and TRBJ1-1; D is possibly TRBD1 (6 bases). Trimming left V 3 bases short and J 9 bases short, with 14 bases between. Germline V gene lookup returns CDR1 DFQATT and CDR2 SNEGSKA (reference sequence). This CDR3 contains 12 residues. The CDR3 spells CSASPAGGQAFF. CDR3 coding DNA: TGCAGTGCTAGTCCCGCCGGGGGGCAAGCTTTCTTT.

This clonotype was observed a single time. The rearrangement joins TRBV9 to TRBJ1-1; 8 nucleotides align to TRBD1. Trimming removed 1 base from V and 3 bases from J; junction bases left unmatched: 2. The length of the CDR3 is 14 residues. The germline V gene encodes CDR1 SGDLS and CDR2 YYNGEE. In DNA form, the CDR3 reads TGTGCCAGCAGCGTACAGGGGGCGGACACTGAAGCTTTCTTT. This gives the protein CASSVQGADTEAFF.

The chain employs TRBV3-1 and TRBJ2-4; 10 bases agree with TRBD2. Unmatched junction bases numbered 5, after V lost 2 bases and J lost 1 base. The germline V gene has CDR1 LGHDT and CDR2 YNNKEL (reference sequence). The CDR3 length is 17 residues. CDR3: CASSQRTSGGAKNIQYF. The CDR3 nucleotides read TGTGCCAGCAGCCAACGGACTAGCGGTGGGGCCAAAAACATTCAGTACTTC.

This clonotype was counted a few times. The CDR3 is CASSLSYTEAFF. The CDR3 DNA is TGTGCCAGCAGCTTGTCTTACACTGAAGCTTTCTTT. The J gene is TRBJ1-1, the V gene TRBV5-5; D call uncertain. V was shortened by 1 base and J by 3 bases, with 4 bases between the two germline ends. This CDR3 has 12 amino acids. CDR1 SGHKS and CDR2 YYEKEE come from the germline V gene (reference sequence).

This clonotype was counted a few times. This CDR3 reads CASSQRRGNTEAFF. The CDR3 bases are TGCGCCAGCAGCCAAAGGCGAGGGAACACTGAAGCTTTCTTT. The chain combines TRBV4-3 with TRBJ1-1, with D unclear. V was pared by 2 bases and J by 1 base, with 8 bases between. The CDR3 extends over 14 amino acids. Germline V gene lookup returns CDR1 LGHNA and CDR2 YSLEER.

This clonotype was counted only a few times. The chain joins TRBV5-5 to TRBJ2-1; 9 nucleotides agree with TRBD2. Trimming took 0 bases from V and 3 from J; bases not matched to a gene: 7. The germline V gene has CDR1 SGHKS and CDR2 YYEKEE (reference sequence). The CDR3 totals 17 residues. The CDR3: CASSLVASGAHYNEQFF. CDR3 nucleotide sequence: TGTGCCAGCAGCTTGGTAGCTAGCGGGGCCCACTACAATGAGCAGTTCTTC.

The rearrangement joins TRBV10-3 to TRBJ1-1; D is uncertain. The CDR3 runs 14 residues. Trimming left V 10 bases short and J 0 bases short, with 15 bases between. Germline values: CDR1 ENHRY, CDR2 SYGVKD. The CDR3 DNA sequence: TGTGCCACCCTGAGCACAGACATGAACACTGAAGCTTTCTTT. Encoded protein: CATLSTDMNTEAFF.

This clonotype was counted between two and nine times. The rearrangement links TRBV6-2 or TRBV6-3 to TRBJ1-4; unclear D gene. V was pared by 2 bases and J by 7 bases, with 5 bases between. The germline gives CDR1 MNHEY, CDR2 SVGEGT. The CDR3 loop spans 12 amino acids. The CDR3 nucleotides read TGTGCCAGCAGTTACGGAGGTGAAAAACTGTTTTTT. As protein: CASSYGGEKLFF.

V is TRBV20-1 and J is TRBJ1-2; D not certain. Germline-derived CDR1 and CDR2 are DFQATT and SNEGSKA (reference sequence). CDR3 length equals 15 residues. Trimming took 1 base from V and 4 from J, leaving 16 bases between them. CDR3 nucleotide sequence: TGCAGTGCTAGAGCGGCAGGACCTGTCGTCTATGGCTACACCTTC. Translated, it gives CSARAAGPVVYGYTF.

CDR3 sequence: CSVQTGTGPRGYTF. The CDR3 nucleotides read TGCAGCGTTCAGACCGGGACAGGGCCCCGAGGCTACACCTTC. The chain uses TRBV29-1 and TRBJ1-2; 9 bases are shared with TRBD1. Trimming removed 5 bases from V and 8 bases from J; junction bases left unmatched: 12. The CDR3 contains 14 residues. CDR1 is SQVTM, CDR2 ANQGSEA, per germline.